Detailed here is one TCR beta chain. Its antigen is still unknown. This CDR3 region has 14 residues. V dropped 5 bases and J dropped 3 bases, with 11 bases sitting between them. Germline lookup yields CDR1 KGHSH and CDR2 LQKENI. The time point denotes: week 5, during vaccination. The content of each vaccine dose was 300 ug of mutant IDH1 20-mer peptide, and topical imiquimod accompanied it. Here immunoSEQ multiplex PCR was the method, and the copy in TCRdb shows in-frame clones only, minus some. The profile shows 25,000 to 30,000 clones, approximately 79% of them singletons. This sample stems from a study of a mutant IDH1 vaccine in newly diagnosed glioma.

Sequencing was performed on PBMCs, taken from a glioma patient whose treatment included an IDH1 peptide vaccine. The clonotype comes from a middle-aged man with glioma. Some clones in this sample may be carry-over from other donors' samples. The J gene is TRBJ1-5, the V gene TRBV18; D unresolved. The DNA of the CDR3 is TGTGCCAGCTCAACCTCTGGTGACAATCAGCCCCAGCATTTT. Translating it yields CASSTSGDNQPQHF.